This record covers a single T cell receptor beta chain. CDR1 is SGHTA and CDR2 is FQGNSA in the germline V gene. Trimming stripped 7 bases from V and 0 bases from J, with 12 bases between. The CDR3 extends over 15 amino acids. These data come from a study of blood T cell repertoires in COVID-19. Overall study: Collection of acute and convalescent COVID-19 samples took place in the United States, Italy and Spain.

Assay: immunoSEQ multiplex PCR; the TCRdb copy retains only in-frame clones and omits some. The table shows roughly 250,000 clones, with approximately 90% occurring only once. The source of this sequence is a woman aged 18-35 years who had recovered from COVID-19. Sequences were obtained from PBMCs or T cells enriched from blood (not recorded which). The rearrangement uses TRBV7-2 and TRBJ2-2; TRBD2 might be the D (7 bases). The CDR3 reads CASTGGGANTGELFF. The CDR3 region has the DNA TGTGCCAGCACAGGAGGGGGGGCGAACACCGGGGAGCTGTTTTTT.